These T cell receptor beta chains were read from a single sample in a study of T cells in placental villitis. Profiling relied on immunoSEQ multiplex PCR, and the TCRdb table lists in-frame clones only, not all of them. The sample lists about 3,200 clones, roughly 75% occurring once. The sequencing sample was made of placental tissue containing maternal and fetal cells. The receptors here all came from a human patient with infectious villitis; the placental T cells may come from both mother and fetus. The CDR3 runs from the conserved cysteine through the conserved F or W. A D gene is named only where the DNA matches it firmly. Part of the rows lack a size; the others show once, few, many or a class for expanded clones.

TRBV7-9,TRBJ2-1,NA,NA,TGTGCCAGCAGCTTAGTCGGACTACGCCACAATGAGCAGTTCTTC,CASSLVGLRHNEQFF
TRBV19,TRBJ1-5,NA,NA,TGTGCCAGTAGTGCCGGACTGTGGCAGCCCCAGCATTTT,CASSAGLWQPQHF
TRBV6-5,TRBJ1-3,NA,NA,TGTGCCAGCAGTTACTCGACGGCTGGAAACACCATATATTTT,CASSYSTAGNTIYF
TRBV10-3,TRBJ2-3,NA,once,TGTGCCATCAGTGAGCGGGGGGCCGGCACAGATACGCAGTATTTT,CAISERGAGTDTQYF
TRBV30,TRBJ1-2,NA,NA,TGTGCCTGGAACCCATCTGGGTACTATGGCTACACCTTC,CAWNPSGYYGYTF
TRBV11-3,TRBJ2-2,NA,NA,TGTGCCAGCAGCTTGAGTGGTGACACCGGGGAGCTGTTTTTT,CASSLSGDTGELFF
TRBV5-1,TRBJ2-1,TRBD2,NA,TGCGCCAGCAGCTTGGGCCCGGGACTAGCGGTTCTTTACAATGAGCAGTTCTTC,CASSLGPGLAVLYNEQFF
TRBV3-1/TRBV3-2,TRBJ1-3,NA,NA,TGTGCCAGCAGCCAAAGACGGCTCTCTGGAAACACCATATATTTT,CASSQRRLSGNTIYF
TRBV5-1,TRBJ2-7,TRBD2,NA,TGCGCCAGCAGCTTTGGACTAGCGGGGGCCTCCGAGCAGTACTTC,CASSFGLAGASEQYF
TRBV2,TRBJ1-6,NA,NA,TGTGCCAGGGAGGAGGGAGGAAGCCTCCACTTT,CAREEGGSLHF
TRBV5-7,TRBJ2-4,TRBD1,NA,TGTGCCAGCAGCTTGTCAGGGGGCAAAAACATTCAGTACTTC,CASSLSGGKNIQYF
TRBV6-7,TRBJ2-1,NA,NA,TGTGCCAGCAGTTACTCGAGGGACAATGAGCAGTTCTTC,CASSYSRDNEQFF
TRBV9,TRBJ2-7,NA,NA,TGTGCCAGCAGCGTAGACACAGGTGATACGAACGAGCAGTACTTC,CASSVDTGDTNEQYF
TRBV6-5,TRBJ1-1,TRBD1,NA,TGTGCCAGCACCGCATCACGGACAGGCTACTCCTTGGCTTTCTTT,CASTASRTGYSLAFF
TRBV5-5,TRBJ1-2,NA,NA,TGTGCCAGCAGCCAGGACAGAGCTAACTATGGCTACACCTTC,CASSQDRANYGYTF
TRBV5-5,TRBJ1-2,TRBD1,NA,TGTGCCAGCAGTCCACTTTCCGGGACAGTAACGATCTATGGCTACACCTTC,CASSPLSGTVTIYGYTF
TRBV19,TRBJ2-5,TRBD2,NA,TGTGCCAGTAGTACCGGACTAGCGGCAAAAGAGACCCAGTACTTC,CASSTGLAAKETQYF
TRBV11-2,TRBJ1-1,NA,once,TGTACCAGCAGCTTAGATCCGGGTATGCCTGAAGCTTTCTTT,CTSSLDPGMPEAFF
TRBV3-1/TRBV3-2,TRBJ2-1,NA,NA,TGTGCCAGCAGCAGGGGGGGAACCGAGGAGCAGTTCTTC,CASSRGGTEEQFF
TRBV20-1,TRBJ2-1,NA,NA,TGCAGTGCTAGTTGGCATTCCAAGGGGAATGAGCAGTTCTTC,CSASWHSKGNEQFF
TRBV7-9,TRBJ2-7,NA,NA,TGTGCCAGCAGCTTATGGCCGGATCCAAGCTCCTACGAGCAGTACTTC,CASSLWPDPSSYEQYF
TRBV5-1,TRBJ2-5,TRBD2,NA,TGCGCCAGCAGCCCGACTCCTAGCGGGCTACGTCAAGAGACCCAGTACTTC,CASSPTPSGLRQETQYF
TRBV7-3,TRBJ1-6,TRBD1,NA,TGTGCCAGCAGCCCCCGGACAGGGGGACGGGATTCACCCCTCCACTTT,CASSPRTGGRDSPLHF
TRBV5-1,TRBJ1-2,TRBD1,NA,TGCGCCAGCTCCGAGGGACAGGGGGGCTATGGCTACACCTTC,CASSEGQGGYGYTF
TRBV25-1,TRBJ2-3,NA,NA,TGTGCCAGCAGTGACGGGGGCCCAGATACGCAGTATTTT,CASSDGGPDTQYF
TRBV2,TRBJ1-5,NA,NA,TGTGCCAGCAGCCGCGACAGTGTTAGCAATCAGCCCCAGCATTTT,CASSRDSVSNQPQHF
TRBV30,TRBJ1-6,TRBD1,NA,TGTGCCTGGGTCAAACGTTCAGGGGGCTCTTACAATTCACCCCTCCACTTT,CAWVKRSGGSYNSPLHF
TRBV28,TRBJ1-2,TRBD1,NA,TGTGCCAGCAGCCCGGACAGGGGAGTGAAAGGCTACACCTTC,CASSPDRGVKGYTF
TRBV30,TRBJ2-1,NA,NA,TGTGCCTTCGAGGGGGTTGAGCAGTTCTTC,CAFEGVEQFF
TRBV4-1,TRBJ1-6,NA,few,TGCGCCAGCAGCCAACAGGGTTATAATTCACCCCTCCACTTT,CASSQQGYNSPLHF
TRBV19,TRBJ1-5,NA,once,TGTGCCAGTAGTTTTCAGGGCCTTCAGCCCCAGCATTTT,CASSFQGLQPQHF
TRBV27,TRBJ1-2,NA,NA,TGTGCCAGCAGTTTGGGGGGGGCTAGGGGCTACACCTTC,CASSLGGARGYTF
TRBV14,TRBJ2-2,NA,NA,TGTGCCAGCAGCCTTAAGGCTTGGGGAACCGGGGAGCTGTTTTTT,CASSLKAWGTGELFF